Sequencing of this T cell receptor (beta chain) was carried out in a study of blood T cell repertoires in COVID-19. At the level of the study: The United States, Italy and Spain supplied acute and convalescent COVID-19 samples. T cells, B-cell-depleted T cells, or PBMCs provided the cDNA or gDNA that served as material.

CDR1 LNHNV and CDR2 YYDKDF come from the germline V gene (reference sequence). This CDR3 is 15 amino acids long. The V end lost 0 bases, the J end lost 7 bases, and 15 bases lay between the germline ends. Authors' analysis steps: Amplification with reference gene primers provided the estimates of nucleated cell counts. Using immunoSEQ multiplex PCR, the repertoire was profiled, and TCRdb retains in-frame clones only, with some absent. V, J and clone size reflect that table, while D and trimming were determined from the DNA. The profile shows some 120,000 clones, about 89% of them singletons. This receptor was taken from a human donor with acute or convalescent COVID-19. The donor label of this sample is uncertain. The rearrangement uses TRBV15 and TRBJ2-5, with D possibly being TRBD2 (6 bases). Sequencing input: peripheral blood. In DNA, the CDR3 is TGTGCCACCAGCAGAGAATCCGGGAGTAGTGGGACCCAGTACTTC. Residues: CATSRESGSSGTQYF.